These T cell receptor beta chains were read from a single sample in a study of blood T cell repertoires in COVID-19. The method was immunoSEQ multiplex PCR; TCRdb's version includes in-frame clones alone and lacks a portion of them. The sample includes around 440,000 clones, 88% of them seen just once. The sequenced material came from peripheral blood. These TCRs come from a woman in her forties or fifties with COVID-19, enrolled during active disease. Each CDR3 is given with its conserved first and last residue. Each record gives: V gene, J gene, clone size, D gene, CDR3 DNA, CDR3 protein. A D gene is named only where the DNA matches it firmly. Clone size appears in some rows only: once, few, many, or a class for an expanded clone.

TRBV7-9	TRBJ1-5	once	.	TGTGCCAGCGGGTACGGGGGTCACAATCAGCCCCAGCATTTT	CASGYGGHNQPQHF
TRBV7-9	TRBJ2-7	.	TRBD2	TGTGCCAGCAGCCGACAATCTAGCGGGGGGTCAACGAAGCAGTACTTC	CASSRQSSGGSTKQYF
TRBV6-2/TRBV6-3	TRBJ2-6	.	.	TGTGCCAGCAGTTACTCCAGGGGACGGTCCTCCCCTGGGGCCAACGTCCTGACTTTC	CASSYSRGRSSPGANVLTF
TRBV24-1	TRBJ2-3	.	.	TGTGCCACCAGTGATCCCCGAAAAGCTACCCTGGGGGCCGCAGATACGCAGTATTTT	CATSDPRKATLGAADTQYF
TRBV6-6	TRBJ2-1	.	.	TGTGCCAGCAGAGAAAACTTGGGGGGCTCCTACAATGAGCAGTTCTTC	CASRENLGGSYNEQFF
TRBV19	TRBJ1-3	.	TRBD1	TGTGCCAGTAGTCGATCCGGGACAGAGAGCTCTGGAAACACCATATATTTT	CASSRSGTESSGNTIYF
TRBV4-1	TRBJ2-3	.	.	TGCGCCAGCAGCTCGTTTTACAGGGTAAGGGGGGATACGCAGTATTTT	CASSSFYRVRGDTQYF
TRBV5-6	TRBJ1-1	.	.	TGTGCCAGCAGCGCTGCGGGGGGGAGAGCTTTCTTT	CASSAAGGRAFF
TRBV6-5	TRBJ2-7	.	.	TGTGCCAGCATTGCTCTCGGTGGTGAGCAGTACTTC	CASIALGGEQYF
TRBV6-6	TRBJ1-5	.	TRBD1	TGTGCCAGCAGCCGAGTCCGGGACAGGGGATATAGCAATCAGCCCCAGCATTTT	CASSRVRDRGYSNQPQHF
TRBV30	TRBJ1-2	.	TRBD1	TGTGCCTGGAGTCTGGGACAGGGGGCTGGCTACACCTTC	CAWSLGQGAGYTF
TRBV6-6	TRBJ1-2	.	TRBD1	TGTGCCAGCAACCAACAGGGGGCGGACTATGGCTACACCTTC	CASNQQGADYGYTF
TRBV27	TRBJ1-2	.	.	TGTGCCAGCAGTTTGCGAGGTGGCTATGGCTACACCTTC	CASSLRGGYGYTF
TRBV27	TRBJ2-2	.	.	TGTGCCAGCAGTCGGTTCGGGGAGCTGTTTTTT	CASSRFGELFF
TRBV5-1	TRBJ1-6	.	TRBD1	TGCGCCAGCAGCTTGGGGACAGGGCCAGATTCACCCCTCCACTTT	CASSLGTGPDSPLHF
TRBV2	TRBJ2-1	.	TRBD2	TGTGCCAGCAGTTTTTCCTCGGGGGGTGAGCAGTTCTTC	CASSFSSGGEQFF
TRBV19	TRBJ1-2	.	.	TGTGCCAGTACTCCGGGGAGCGCCTTAAGTGGCTACACCTTC	CASTPGSALSGYTF
TRBV30	TRBJ2-1	.	TRBD2	TGTGCCTGGACTCCTCGACTAGCGGGGGGGCCTAATGAGCAGTTCTTC	CAWTPRLAGGPNEQFF
TRBV11-3	TRBJ2-1	.	.	TGTGCCAGCAGCGCGGGGAGCTCCTACAATGAGCAGTTCTTC	CASSAGSSYNEQFF
TRBV4-2	TRBJ2-5	.	.	TGTGCCAGCAGCCAAGATCTCGAGGGCCGGGGAGAGACCCAGTACTTC	CASSQDLEGRGETQYF
TRBV4-1	TRBJ2-1	once	TRBD1	TGCGCCAGCAGCCCCCGACAGGGGGCCTACAATGAGCAGTTCTTC	CASSPRQGAYNEQFF
TRBV1	TRBJ2-2	.	.	TGCACCAGGAGGGGACAGGGAAACTCCGGGGAGCTGTTTTTT	CTRRGQGNSGELFF
TRBV10-3	TRBJ1-2	.	TRBD1	TGTGCCATCAGTGAGTCGTACGCGACAGGGGGCTATGGCTACACCTTC	CAISESYATGGYGYTF
TRBV5-1	TRBJ2-1	.	TRBD2	TGCGCCAGCAGCTTGGAGGGACTAGCGGGGGTGGGTTACAATGAGCAGTTCTTC	CASSLEGLAGVGYNEQFF